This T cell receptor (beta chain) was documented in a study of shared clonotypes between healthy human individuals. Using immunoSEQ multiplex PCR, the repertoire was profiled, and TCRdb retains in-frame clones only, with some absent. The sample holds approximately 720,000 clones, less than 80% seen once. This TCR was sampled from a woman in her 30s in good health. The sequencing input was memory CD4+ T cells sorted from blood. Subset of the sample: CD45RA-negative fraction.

The DNA for the CDR3 is TGTGCCAGCAGCCTCGTGGGACTTGAAGCTTTCTTT. It is translated as CASSLVGLEAFF. The rearrangement joins TRBV5-6 to TRBJ1-1; D is possibly TRBD1 (5 bases). The CDR3 is 12 residues long. Per the germline V gene, CDR1 is SGHDT and CDR2 is YYEEEE. Between the trimmed V and J ends, which lost 4 bases and 7 bases, there was a span of 11 bases. The whole variable domain, filled in from reference TRBV5-6 and TRBJ1-1, reads DAGVTQSPTHLIKTRGQQVTLRCSPKSGHDTVSWYQQALGQGPQFIFQYYEEEERQRGNFPDRFSGHQFPNYSSELNVNALLLGDSALYLCASSLVGLEAFFGQGTRLTVV.